This T cell receptor (beta chain) is drawn from a study of T cells after yellow fever vaccination. Across the study: Fractions with few cells were prepared using SMART-Seq v4 Ultra Low Input. Study conclusions and caveats: Highly abundant clonotypes carried over from the bulk population could end up in FACS-sorted repertoires as contaminants. Post-booster repertoires again held most primary-vaccination clones (roughly 95% CD4, approximately 90% CD8).

TCR cDNA, made by 5'RACE template switching, carried an added universal primer site and UMIs. From the 5' RACE reads, TCRdb called clonotypes with MiXCR, one entry per CDR3 protein. The sample holds approximately 510,000 distinct CDR3 sequences; 21% are singletons and the top ten take about 16%. Worth noting for this clonotype: What it binds is unknown.

The sequencing used PBMCs, collected around 3 weeks after the first yellow fever vaccination. The receptor comes from a man between 18 and 29 years old who received the YFV17D yellow fever vaccine.

The CDR3 region is CASQLRPTVSGANVLTF. The CDR3 DNA is TGTGCCAGCCAGTTACGGCCTACCGTCTCTGGGGCCAACGTCCTGACTTTC. V and J are TRBV19 and TRBJ2-6, with unresolved D. Germline V gene lookup returns CDR1 LNHDA and CDR2 SQIVND (reference sequence). The CDR3 loop spans 17 amino acids. Trimming left V 9 bases short and J 0 bases short, with 18 bases between.